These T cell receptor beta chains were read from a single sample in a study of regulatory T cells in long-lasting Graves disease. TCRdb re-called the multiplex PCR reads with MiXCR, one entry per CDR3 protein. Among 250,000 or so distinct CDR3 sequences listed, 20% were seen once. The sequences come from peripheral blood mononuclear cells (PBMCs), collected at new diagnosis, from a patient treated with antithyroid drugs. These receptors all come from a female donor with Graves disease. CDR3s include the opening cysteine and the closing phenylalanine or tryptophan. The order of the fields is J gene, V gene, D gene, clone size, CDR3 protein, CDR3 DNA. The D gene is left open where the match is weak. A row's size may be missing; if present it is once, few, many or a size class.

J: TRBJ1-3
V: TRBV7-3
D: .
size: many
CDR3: CASSLSEVTTGNTIYF
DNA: TGTGCCAGCAGCTTAAGTGAAGTAACGACTGGAAACACCATATATTTT

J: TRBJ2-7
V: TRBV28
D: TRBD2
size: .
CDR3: CASSSVGGSSYEQYF
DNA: TGTGCCAGCAGTTCCGTCGGGGGGAGCTCCTACGAGCAGTACTTC

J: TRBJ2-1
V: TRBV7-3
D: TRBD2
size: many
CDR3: CASSLRGEGYNEQFF
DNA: TGTGCCAGCAGCTTAAGGGGGGAGGGTTACAATGAGCAGTTCTTC

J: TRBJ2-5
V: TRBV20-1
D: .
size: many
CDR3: CSARAPGARETQYF
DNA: TGCAGTGCTAGAGCCCCGGGGGCTCGGGAGACCCAGTACTTC

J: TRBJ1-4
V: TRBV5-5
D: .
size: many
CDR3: CASTRTATNEKLFF
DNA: TGTGCCAGCACCAGGACAGCAACTAATGAAAAACTGTTTTTT

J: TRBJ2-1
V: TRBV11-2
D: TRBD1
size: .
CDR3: CASSWGQGEQFF
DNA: TGTGCCAGCAGCTGGGGACAGGGTGAGCAGTTCTTC

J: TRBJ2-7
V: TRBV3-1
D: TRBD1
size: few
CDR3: CASSQVRPGGTYEQYF
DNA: TGTGCCAGCAGCCAAGTCCGGCCAGGGGGTACCTACGAGCAGTACTTC

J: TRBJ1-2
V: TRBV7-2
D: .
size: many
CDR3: CASSLDQERNYGYTF
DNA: TGTGCCAGCAGCTTAGACCAGGAACGGAACTATGGCTACACCTTC

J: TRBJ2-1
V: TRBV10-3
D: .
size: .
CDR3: CASRAKNNEQFF
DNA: TGTGCCAGCCGGGCAAAGAACAATGAGCAGTTCTTC

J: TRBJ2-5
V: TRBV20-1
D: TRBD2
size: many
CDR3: CSAIPGLAEETQYF
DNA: TGCAGTGCTATTCCGGGACTAGCGGAGGAGACCCAGTACTTC

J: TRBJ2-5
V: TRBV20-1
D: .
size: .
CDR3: CSAARETQYF
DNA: TGCAGTGCTGCCAGGGAGACCCAGTACTTC

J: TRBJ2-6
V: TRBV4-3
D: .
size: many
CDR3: CASSQETLQGSSGANVLTF
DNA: TGCGCCAGCAGCCAAGAAACATTACAGGGCAGCTCTGGGGCCAACGTCCTGACTTTC

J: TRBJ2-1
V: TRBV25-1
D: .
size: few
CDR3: CASSPGKGTNEQFF
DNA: TGTGCCAGCAGCCCGGGAAAGGGGACCAATGAGCAGTTCTTC

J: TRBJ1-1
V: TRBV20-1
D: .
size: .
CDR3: CSARDVTGLGWTEAFF
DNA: TGCAGTGCTAGAGATGTTACGGGGTTAGGTTGGACTGAAGCTTTCTTT

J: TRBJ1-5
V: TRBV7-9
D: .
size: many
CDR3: CASSLANSNQPQHF
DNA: TGTGCCAGCAGCTTAGCAAATAGCAATCAGCCCCAGCATTTT

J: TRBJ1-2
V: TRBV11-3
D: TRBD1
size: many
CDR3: CASSLDQQGFGYTF
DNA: TGTGCCAGCAGCTTAGATCAACAGGGGTTTGGCTACACCTTC

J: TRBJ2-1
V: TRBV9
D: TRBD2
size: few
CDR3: CASSVVLSGGTNEQFF
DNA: TGTGCCAGCAGCGTAGTTCTGAGCGGGGGTACGAATGAGCAGTTCTTC

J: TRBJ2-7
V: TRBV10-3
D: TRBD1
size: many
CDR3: CAISGQGVDEQYF
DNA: TGTGCCATCAGTGGACAGGGGGTCGACGAGCAGTACTTC

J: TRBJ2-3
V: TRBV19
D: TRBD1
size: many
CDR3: CASSPDRDLTDTQYF
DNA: TGTGCCAGTAGTCCCGACAGGGACCTCACAGATACGCAGTATTTT

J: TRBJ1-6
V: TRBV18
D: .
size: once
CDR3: CASSPPRRGGNSPLHF
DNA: TGTGCCAGCTCGCCACCAAGGAGGGGAGGAAATTCACCCCTCCACTTT

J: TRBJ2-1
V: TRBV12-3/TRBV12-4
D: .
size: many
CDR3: CASSPTDTYNEQFF
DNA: TGTGCCAGCAGCCCGACAGACACTTACAATGAGCAGTTCTTC

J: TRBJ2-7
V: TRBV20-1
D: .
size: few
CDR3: CSASNSGEGSYEQYF
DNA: TGCAGTGCAAGCAACAGCGGAGAAGGCTCCTACGAGCAGTACTTC

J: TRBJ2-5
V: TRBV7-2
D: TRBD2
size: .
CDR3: CASSFGEGQETQYF
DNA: TGTGCCAGCAGCTTCGGGGAGGGACAAGAGACCCAGTACTTC

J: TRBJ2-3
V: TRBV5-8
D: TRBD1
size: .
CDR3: CASSLDRDRGLSTDTQYF
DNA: TGTGCCAGCAGCTTGGACCGGGACAGGGGGCTTAGCACAGATACGCAGTATTTT

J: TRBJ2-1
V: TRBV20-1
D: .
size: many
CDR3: CSARDLGPSSYNEQFF
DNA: TGCAGTGCTAGAGATCTAGGTCCAAGCTCCTACAATGAGCAGTTCTTC

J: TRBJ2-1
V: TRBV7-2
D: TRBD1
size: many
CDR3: CASKPGQGYNEQFF
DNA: TGTGCCAGCAAGCCGGGACAGGGGTACAATGAGCAGTTCTTC

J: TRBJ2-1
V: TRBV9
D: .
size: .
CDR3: CASSGGIGYNEQFF
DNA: TGTGCCAGCAGCGGGGGAATAGGCTACAATGAGCAGTTCTTC